Following are 17 T cell receptor beta chains from one sample sequenced in a study of blood T cell repertoires in COVID-19. The data were produced by immunoSEQ multiplex PCR, yet TCRdb's version contains in-frame clones alone and is incomplete. Of 300,000 to 350,000 clones detected, around 91% appear once; the ten largest clones hold around 3.3%. Sequencing was done on a sample of peripheral blood. These receptors were obtained from a woman aged 18-29 years who had recovered from COVID-19.

This rearrangement joins TRBV5-5 to TRBJ1-3; perhaps TRBD1 as D (5 bases). Trimming stripped 1 base from V and 3 bases from J, with 11 bases between. Per the germline V gene, CDR1 is SGHKS and CDR2 is YYEKEE (reference sequence). The CDR3 spans 15 residues. CDR3 DNA: TGTGCCAGCAGCTTGTTGCAGGGTGTTGGAAACACCATATATTTT. Its translation: CASSLLQGVGNTIYF. Full variable domain (remainder filled in from reference TRBV5-5 and TRBJ1-3): DAGVTQSPTHLIKTRGQQVTLRCSPISGHKSVSWYQQVLGQGPQFIFQYYEKEERGRGNFPDRFSARQFPNYSSELNVNALLLGDSALYLCASSLLQGVGNTIYFGEGSWLTVV.

The chain joins TRBV18 to TRBJ2-7; tentatively, D is TRBD2 (7 bases). Trimming removed 3 bases from V and 3 bases from J, with 15 bases in between. The CDR3 sequence is 15 residues long. Looked up from germline, CDR1 is KGHSH and CDR2 is LQKENI. As DNA, the CDR3 is TGTGCCAGCTCACCTACCGGGGGGCCAAACTACGAGCAGTACGTC. Its translation: CASSPTGGPNYEQYV.

The V and J genes are TRBV11-3 and TRBJ2-2; 7 bases line up with TRBD2. The ends lost 6 bases at V and 5 bases at J; junction bases unmatched: 6. The CDR3 extends over 14 amino acids. Germline V gene data show CDR1 as SGHNT and CDR2 as YENEEA. In nucleotides, the CDR3 is TGTGCCAGCAGGAGCGGGACGGGAACCGGGGAGCTGTTTTTT. This translates into CASRSGTGTGELFF.

Concerning this clone: This same CDR3 is encoded by further DNA sequences in the sample. The CDR3 nucleotides read TGCAGCGTTGACCGGGGAGGCTATGGCTACACCTTC. It is translated as CSVDRGGYGYTF. The rearrangement uses TRBV29-1 and TRBJ1-2; D unresolved. The CDR3 covers 12 residues. Germline values: CDR1 SQVTM, CDR2 ANQGSEA. Trimming cost V 3 bases and J 4 bases, with 9 bases left between them.

The V call is TRBV2, the J call TRBJ2-2; TRBD2 matches 8 bases. The CDR3 is made up of 17 amino acids. Germline assignment: CDR1 SNHLY and CDR2 FYNNEI. Germline trimming cut 7 bases from V and 8 bases from J; bases unmatched to any gene: 18. CDR3 protein: CASNTISGSSGPGELFF. The DNA of the CDR3 is TGTGCCAGCAACACGATAAGCGGGAGTAGCGGTCCAGGGGAGCTGTTTTTT.

The rearrangement links TRBV24-1 to TRBJ2-3; a weak D match, TRBD2 (6 bases). The CDR3 loop spans 15 amino acids. Germline CDR1 reads KGHDR; CDR2 reads SFDVKD. V was shortened by 3 bases and J by 4 bases, with 13 bases between the two germline ends. DNA for the CDR3: TGTGCCACCAGTGATAGAGGGACTGTCGCAGATACGCAGTATTTT. Its translation: CATSDRGTVADTQYF.

The chain carries TRBV10-3 and TRBJ2-1; 7 bases map to TRBD2. V shed 0 bases, J shed 5 bases, and the junction held 7 bases outside the gene matches. Germline values: CDR1 ENHRY, CDR2 SYGVKD. The CDR3 has 16 amino acids. The CDR3 is CAISESGSGPNNEQFF. CDR3 coding DNA: TGTGCCATCAGTGAGTCGGGTAGCGGGCCCAACAATGAGCAGTTCTTC.

This clone was observed a single time. The gene calls are TRBV6-2 or TRBV6-3 and TRBJ2-7; 7 bases are shared with TRBD2. The CDR3 is made up of 13 amino acids. The germline gives CDR1 MNHEY, CDR2 SVGEGT. V trimming: 4 bases; J trimming: 5 bases; junction bases outside the gene matches: 5. The CDR3 sequence is CASSLRGGNEQYV. CDR3 DNA: TGTGCCAGCAGTTTACGCGGGGGAAACGAGCAGTACGTC.

The chain recombines TRBV3-1 (or the pseudogene TRBV3-2) with TRBJ2-1; 7 bases fit TRBD2. This CDR3 region has 15 residues. Trimming removed 0 bases from V and 8 bases from J; junction bases left unmatched: 7. CDR1 LGHDT and CDR2 YNNKEL come from the germline V gene (reference sequence). CDR3 sequence (DNA): TGTGCCAGCAGCCAAGAGACCCCCGCGGGGGATGAGCAGTTCTTC. Amino acids: CASSQETPAGDEQFF.

V and J are TRBV5-1 and TRBJ2-3; weak D call: TRBD2 (5 bases). V gave up 4 bases and J gave up 0 bases, with 12 bases separating them. This CDR3 spans 15 amino acids. CDR1 and CDR2 from the germline V gene are SGHRS and YFSETQ. CDR3 bases: TGCGCCAGCAGCAGGGATAGGACTAGCACAGATACGCAGTATTTT. This codes for CASSRDRTSTDTQYF. Combining the CDR3 with reference TRBV5-1 and TRBJ2-3 gives the whole variable domain KAGVTQTPRYLIKTRGQQVTLSCSPISGHRSVSWYQQTPGQGLQFLFEYFSETQRNKGNFPGRFSGRQFSNSRSEMNVSTLELGDSALYLCASSRDRTSTDTQYFGPGTRLTVL.

This rearrangement joins TRBV6-5 to TRBJ1-1; D call uncertain. The germline CDR1 and CDR2 sequences are MNHEY and SVGAGI. V lost 5 bases and J lost 1, with 8 bases in between. The CDR3 has 13 amino acids. The CDR3 sequence is CASSPSGNTEAFF. CDR3 nucleotide sequence: TGTGCCAGCAGTCCCAGCGGGAACACTGAAGCTTTCTTT.

The rearrangement links TRBV15 to TRBJ2-2, with a possible D match to TRBD2 (5 bases). This CDR3 is 13 amino acids long. The germline CDR1 and CDR2 sequences are LNHNV and YYDKDF (reference sequence). V was trimmed by 8 bases and J by 5 bases, leaving 12 bases between them. CDR3 in amino acids: CATASGPTGELFF. In nucleotides, the CDR3 is TGTGCCACCGCAAGCGGCCCAACCGGGGAGCTGTTTTTT.

The chain recombines TRBV6-5 with TRBJ1-2, with TRBD1 matching 9 bases. The CDR3 is 15 residues long. The V gene's germline CDR1 is MNHEY and CDR2 SVGAGI. V lost 6 bases and J lost 4; bases outside the gene matches: 9. The CDR3: CASRGGQGRRYGYTF. The CDR3 nucleotides are TGTGCCAGCAGAGGGGGACAGGGCCGACGCTATGGCTACACCTTC.

V is TRBV5-1 and J is TRBJ2-1, with 8 nucleotides matching TRBD1. The germline V gene encodes CDR1 SGHRS and CDR2 YFSETQ. With 3 bases clipped from V and 4 bases from J, the junction kept 12 bases outside the gene matches. This CDR3 has 17 residues. Written as DNA, the CDR3 is TGCGCCAGCAGCTCAAGACCCCGGGACAGGAATTACAATGAGCAGTTCTTC. It specifies CASSSRPRDRNYNEQFF. The full variable domain, in which reference TRBV5-1 and TRBJ2-1 provide the parts outside the CDR3, is KAGVTQTPRYLIKTRGQQVTLSCSPISGHRSVSWYQQTPGQGLQFLFEYFSETQRNKGNFPGRFSGRQFSNSRSEMNVSTLELGDSALYLCASSSRPRDRNYNEQFFGPGTRLTVL.

The CDR3 is CASRGGVASPLHF. The DNA of the CDR3 is TGTGCCAGCAGGGGGGGGGTCGCCTCACCCCTCCACTTT. The V gene is TRBV5-6, the J gene TRBJ1-6; possibly TRBD1 for D (5 bases). CDR3 length equals 13 residues. V lost 5 bases to trimming and J lost 10 bases, with 13 bases between them. Germline CDR1 reads SGHDT; CDR2 reads YYEEEE.

In the case of this clone: Additional DNA sequences in this sample encode the identical CDR3. The V gene is TRBV20-1, the J gene TRBJ2-3; D is uncertain. The CDR3 consists of 10 residues. Germline assignment: CDR1 DFQATT and CDR2 SNEGSKA (reference sequence). Trimming stripped 5 bases from V and 3 bases from J, with 3 bases between. The CDR3 DNA reads as TGCAGTGCTTATACAGATACGCAGTATTTT. Its translation: CSAYTDTQYF.

The J gene is TRBJ2-1, the V gene TRBV10-1; perhaps TRBD1 as D (7 bases). Trimming left V 2 bases short and J 8 bases short, with 25 bases between. CDR1 WNHNN and CDR2 SYGVQD come from the germline V gene (reference sequence). The length of the CDR3 is 18 residues. The CDR3 nucleotides are TGCGCCAGCAGTGAGGTCTTCCAGGGGGGTATTCGGTACGATGAGCAGTTCTTC. Encoded protein: CASSEVFQGGIRYDEQFF.